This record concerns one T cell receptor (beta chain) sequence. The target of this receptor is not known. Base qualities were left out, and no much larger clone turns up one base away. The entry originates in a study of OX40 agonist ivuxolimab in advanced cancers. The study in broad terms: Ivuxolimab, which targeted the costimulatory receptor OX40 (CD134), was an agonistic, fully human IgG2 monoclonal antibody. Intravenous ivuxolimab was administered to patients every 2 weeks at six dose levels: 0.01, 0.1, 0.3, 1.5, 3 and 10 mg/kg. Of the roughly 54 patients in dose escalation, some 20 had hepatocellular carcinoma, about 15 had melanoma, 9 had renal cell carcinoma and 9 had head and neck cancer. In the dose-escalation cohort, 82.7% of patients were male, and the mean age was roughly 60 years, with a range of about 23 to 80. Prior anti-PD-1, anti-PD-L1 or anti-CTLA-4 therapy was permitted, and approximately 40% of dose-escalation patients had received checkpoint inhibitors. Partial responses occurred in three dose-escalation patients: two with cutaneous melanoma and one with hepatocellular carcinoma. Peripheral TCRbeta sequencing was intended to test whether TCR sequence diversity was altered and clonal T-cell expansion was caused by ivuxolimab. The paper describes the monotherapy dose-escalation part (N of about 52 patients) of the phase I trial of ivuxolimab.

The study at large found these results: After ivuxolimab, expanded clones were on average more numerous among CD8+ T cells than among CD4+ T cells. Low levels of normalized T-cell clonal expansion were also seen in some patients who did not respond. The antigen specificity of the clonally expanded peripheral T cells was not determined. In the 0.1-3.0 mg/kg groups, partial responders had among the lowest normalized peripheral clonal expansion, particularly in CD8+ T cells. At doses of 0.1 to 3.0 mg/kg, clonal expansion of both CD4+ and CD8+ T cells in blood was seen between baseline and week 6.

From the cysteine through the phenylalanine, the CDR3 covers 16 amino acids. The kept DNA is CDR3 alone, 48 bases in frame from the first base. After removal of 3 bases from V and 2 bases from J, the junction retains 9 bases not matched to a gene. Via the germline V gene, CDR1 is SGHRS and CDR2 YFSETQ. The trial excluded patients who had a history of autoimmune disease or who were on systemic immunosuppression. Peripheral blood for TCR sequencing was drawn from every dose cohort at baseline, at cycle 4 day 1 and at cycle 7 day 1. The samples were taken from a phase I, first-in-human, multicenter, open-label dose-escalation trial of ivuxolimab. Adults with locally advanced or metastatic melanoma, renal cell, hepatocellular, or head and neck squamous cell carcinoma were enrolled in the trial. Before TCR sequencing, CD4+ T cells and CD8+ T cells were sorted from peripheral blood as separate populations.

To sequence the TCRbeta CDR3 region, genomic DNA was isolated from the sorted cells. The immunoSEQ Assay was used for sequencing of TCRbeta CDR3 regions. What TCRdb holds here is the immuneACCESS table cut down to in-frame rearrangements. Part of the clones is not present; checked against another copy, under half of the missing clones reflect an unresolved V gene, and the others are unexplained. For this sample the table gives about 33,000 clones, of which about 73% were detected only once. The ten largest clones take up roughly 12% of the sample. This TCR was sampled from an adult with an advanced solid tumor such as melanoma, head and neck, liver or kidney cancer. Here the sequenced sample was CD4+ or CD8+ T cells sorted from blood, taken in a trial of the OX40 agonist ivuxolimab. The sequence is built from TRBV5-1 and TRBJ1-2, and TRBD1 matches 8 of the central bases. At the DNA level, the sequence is TGCGCCAGCAGCTCTATCTCTCGGACAGGGAACTATGGCTACACCTTC. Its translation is CASSSISRTGNYGYTF.